Below are 21 T cell receptor beta chains sequenced from a single sample in a study of cytomegalovirus exposure and HLA in healthy donors. Only in-frame clones appear in the TCRdb table, and some are missing; sequencing was by immunoSEQ multiplex PCR. Among 150,000 to 200,000 clones listed, 75% to 90% were seen once. Sequencing used PBMCs. Receptor source: a young man in good health and CMV-seropositive.

The chain is built from TRBV6-1 and TRBJ2-7; D is possibly TRBD2 (5 bases). This CDR3 spans 14 amino acids. Germline V lookup: CDR1 MNHNS, CDR2 SASEGT. V shed 2 bases and J shed 0 bases, with 8 bases lying between them. The CDR3 coding sequence is TGTGCCAGCAGTGAATCTGCGGGCTCCTACGAGCAGTACTTC. Translation gives CASSESAGSYEQYF.

This sequence joins TRBV7-9 and TRBJ2-1, with 7 bases matching TRBD2. This CDR3 comprises 16 residues. Germline V lookup: CDR1 SEHNR, CDR2 FQNEAQ (reference sequence). With 5 bases clipped from V and 0 bases from J, the junction kept 7 bases outside the gene matches. In nucleotides, the CDR3 is TGTGCCAGCAGCCCAACTAGCGCTAGCTCCTACAATGAGCAGTTCTTC. Protein product: CASSPTSASSYNEQFF.

The chain carries TRBV7-2 and TRBJ2-3; 11 nucleotides agree with TRBD2. Unmatched junction bases numbered 0, after V lost 4 bases and J lost 0 bases. The CDR3 has 15 residues. CDR1 and CDR2 (germline): SGHTA, FQGNSA. The CDR3 here is CASSWTSGSTDTQYF. In DNA form, the CDR3 reads TGTGCCAGCAGCTGGACTAGCGGGAGCACAGATACGCAGTATTTT.

This clone showed up just a few times. J is TRBJ1-2 and V is TRBV19; no clear D gene. Germline loops: CDR1 LNHDA, CDR2 SQIVND (reference sequence). Deletions cut 7 bases from V and 0 bases from J, with 18 bases between. The CDR3 is 16 amino acids. CDR3 sequence (DNA): TGTGCCAGTACCACTGCGATCGACGGGACTAACTATGGCTACACCTTC. Its protein product is CASTTAIDGTNYGYTF.

The chain carries TRBV4-3 and TRBJ2-1, with D maybe TRBD1 (5 bases). Per the germline V gene, CDR1 is LGHNA and CDR2 is YSLEER. The V and J ends lost 2 bases and 5 bases respectively, with 16 bases between them. This CDR3 spans 16 amino acids. The CDR3, as DNA: TGCGCCAGCAGCCAAACCAGGGCCACTCAGGACAATGAGCAGTTCTTC. This sequence encodes CASSQTRATQDNEQFF.

This clone was counted a few times. This chain connects TRBV21-1 to TRBJ2-2; the D call of TRBD2 is as the table states it, not checked on the DNA. TRBV21-1 is a documented pseudogene. This CDR3 comprises 16 residues. CDR3 nucleotides: TGTGCCAGTGCCCGACCGGGACTAAAGAACACCGGGGAGCTGTTTTTT. Translating it yields CASARPGLKNTGELFF.

V is TRBV9 and J is TRBJ2-3; a weak D match, TRBD1 (6 bases). V was cut by 4 bases and J by 0 bases, with 18 bases left in between. CDR1 and CDR2 (germline): SGDLS, YYNGEE. The CDR3 has 17 residues. The CDR3 DNA reads as TGTGCCAGCAGCTTTGGGGGACACAGTCTTAGCACAGATACGCAGTATTTT. Its protein is CASSFGGHSLSTDTQYF.

V is TRBV6-1 and J is TRBJ2-7; 9 nucleotides align to TRBD1. The CDR3 sequence is 14 residues long. Germline CDR1 and CDR2: MNHNS and SASEGT. The V segment lost 6 bases and the J segment 3 bases; nucleotides outside the gene matches: 6. In DNA, the CDR3 is TGTGCCAGCAGGGGGGGACAGGGTGGCTACGAGCAGTACTTC. Its translation is CASRGGQGGYEQYF.

The chain has TRBV7-3 and TRBJ2-3, with TRBD2 as a possible D gene (6 bases). The germline CDR1 and CDR2 sequences are SGHTA and FQGTGA. The CDR3 extends over 14 amino acids. The ends were cut back, 5 bases at V and 6 bases at J, with 15 bases in the middle. The CDR3 DNA reads as TGTGCCAGCAGCCAGACTAGGCCAGGGGATACGCAGTATTTT. Residues: CASSQTRPGDTQYF.

J is TRBJ2-3 and V is TRBV5-4; TRBD1 is a possible D gene (6 bases). Germline CDR1 SGHNT, CDR2 YYREEE (reference sequence). V was pared by 2 bases and J by 0 bases, with 13 bases between. The CDR3 totals 16 residues. The CDR3 protein is CASSFRTVLSTDTQYF. The CDR3 DNA is TGTGCCAGCAGCTTCCGGACAGTATTAAGCACAGATACGCAGTATTTT. The full variable domain, with the rest looked up from reference TRBV5-4 and TRBJ2-3, is ETGVTQSPTHLIKTRGQQVTLRCSSQSGHNTVSWYQQALGQGPQFIFQYYREEENGRGNFPPRFSGLQFPNYSSELNVNALELDDSALYLCASSFRTVLSTDTQYFGPGTRLTVL.

The V gene is TRBV2, the J gene TRBJ2-7, with TRBD1 identical over 8 bases. The CDR3 length is 14 residues. CDR1 and CDR2 (germline): SNHLY, FYNNEI. The ends lost 8 bases at V and 4 bases at J; junction bases unmatched: 10. The CDR3 DNA sequence: TGTGCCAGCGACCCAAGAACAGGGGGATACGAGCAGTACTTC. It codes for CASDPRTGGYEQYF.

The V gene is TRBV19, the J gene TRBJ1-2, with TRBD1 matching over 7 bases. Germline V gene lookup returns CDR1 LNHDA and CDR2 SQIVND (reference sequence). The junction had 12 bases not matched to a gene; V was cut back by 4 bases and J by 4 bases. The CDR3 covers 16 residues. CDR3 residues: CASSTRGQPLTYGYTF. CDR3 DNA sequence: TGTGCCAGTAGTACCCGGGGACAGCCCCTCACCTATGGCTACACCTTC. Full variable domain (missing parts from reference TRBV19 and TRBJ1-2): DGGITQSPKYLFRKEGQNVTLSCEQNLNHDAMYWYRQDPGQGLRLIYYSQIVNDFQKGDIAEGYSVSREKKESFPLTVTSAQKNPTAFYLCASSTRGQPLTYGYTFGSGTRLTVV.

This clone was observed a single time. The rearrangement links TRBV9 to TRBJ1-2; D not certain. The CDR3 is made up of 15 amino acids. From germline, CDR1 is SGDLS and CDR2 YYNGEE. V shed 4 bases and J shed 4 bases, with 17 bases lying between them. CDR3 bases: TGTGCCAGCAGCTCAAATGCCGGGGTAGGCTATGGCTACACCTTC. It is translated as CASSSNAGVGYGYTF.

V is TRBV29-1 and J is TRBJ1-2, with 10 bases that match TRBD1. The CDR3 length is 17 residues. Germline-derived CDR1 and CDR2 are SQVTM and ANQGSEA. V trimming: 0 bases; J trimming: 3 bases; junction bases outside the gene matches: 10. The DNA for the CDR3 is TGCAGCGTTGAAGATTACCGACAGGGGGCAGGGGACTATGGCTACACCTTC. Protein product: CSVEDYRQGAGDYGYTF.

CDR3 DNA sequence: TGTGCCAGCAGCCAAGTTAGCCAGAACACTGAAGCTTTCTTT. This encodes CASSQVSQNTEAFF. V is TRBV4-2 and J is TRBJ1-1; D unclear. The CDR3 extends over 14 amino acids. V was cut by 1 base and J by 1 base, with 7 bases left in between. The V gene's germline CDR1 is LGHNA and CDR2 YNFKEQ.

The chain employs TRBV28 and TRBJ2-1; TRBD2 matches at 15 bases. The CDR3 length is 17 residues. V was pared by 6 bases and J by 1 base, with 4 bases of the junction left unmatched. Germline values: CDR1 MDHEN, CDR2 SYDVKM. The CDR3 DNA sequence: TGTGCCAGCAGCCGGGGACTAGCGGGAGGTTCCTACAATGAGCAGTTCTTC. Amino acid sequence: CASSRGLAGGSYNEQFF.

The rearrangement joins TRBV5-1 to TRBJ2-5; D is uncertain. Germline CDR1 is SGHRS and CDR2 is YFSETQ. The CDR3 runs to 11 residues. The V end lost 4 bases, the J end lost 3 bases, and 4 bases lay between the germline ends. CDR3 region: CASSLKETQYF. In nucleotides, the CDR3 is TGCGCCAGCAGCCTAAAAGAGACCCAGTACTTC.

With regard to this clone: Sequence at one end of the junction differs from germline and may be a read error. The chain's CDR3 is CASGSGTSPHF. In nucleotides, the CDR3 is TGTGCCAGCGGCTCCGGGACTAGCCCACACTTC. The J gene is TRBJ2-5, the V gene TRBV7-6; 9 nucleotides match TRBD2. The CDR3 is 11 residues long. CDR1 is SGHVS and CDR2 is FNYEAQ in the germline V gene.

The chain uses TRBV11-2 and TRBJ2-7; D remains ambiguous. Per the germline V gene, CDR1 is SGHAT and CDR2 is FQNNGV. With 4 bases removed from V and 2 bases from J, the gap between germline ends came to 12 bases. The length of the CDR3 is 14 residues. CDR3 in DNA: TGTGCCAGCAGCTCCAACTCGAGAACCTACGAGCAGTACTTC. It encodes CASSSNSRTYEQYF.

As DNA, the CDR3 is TGTGCCAGTAGTGCCTGGGGGACGGGAGAAGAGACCCAGTACTTC. It is translated as CASSAWGTGEETQYF. The chain joins TRBV19 to TRBJ2-5; TRBD2 might be the D (6 bases). Trimming left V 5 bases short and J 3 bases short, with 16 bases between. CDR3 length: 15 amino acids. Germline CDR1 reads LNHDA; CDR2 reads SQIVND (reference sequence).

The rearrangement uses TRBV7-8 and TRBJ1-5, with D unresolved. This CDR3 is 14 amino acids long. Germline V gene sequence: CDR1 SGHVS, CDR2 FQNEAQ. Deletions cut 5 bases from V and 3 bases from J, with 11 bases between. The CDR3 loop reads CASSPERDNQPQHF. The CDR3 DNA is TGTGCCAGCAGCCCCGAACGGGACAATCAGCCCCAGCATTTT. Full variable domain (missing parts from reference TRBV7-8 and TRBJ1-5): GAGVSQSPRYKVAKRGQDVALRCDPISGHVSLFWYQQALGQGPEFLTYFQNEAQLDKSGLPSDRFFAERPEGSVSTLKIQRTQQEDSAVYLCASSPERDNQPQHFGDGTRLSIL.